The entry that follows covers one TCR beta chain sequence. Its antigen is still unknown. No per-base quality is available; no much larger clone lies one base away. TCRbeta CDR3 regions were amplified from genomic DNA by means of the immunoSEQ Assay, a bias-controlled multiplex PCR. The paper's data handling went like this. Nucleated cell counts per sample were estimated from amplification of reference gene primers within the assay. To quantify the absolute abundance of each unique TCRbeta CDR3 rearrangement, sequence reads were collapsed and filtered. For each sample, productive Simpson clonality was calculated by taking the square root of Simpson's diversity index across productive rearrangements. TCRdb mirrors the immuneACCESS table, restricted to in-frame sequences. Some clones are absent from its copies; in checked studies, under half trace to an unresolved V gene, and the reason for the others is unknown. The V and J calls and the clone size are those of that table, but D and trimming were determined from the DNA. The sample profile shows around 200,000 clones; roughly 82% of them were found once. Clones ranked in the top ten supply around 6% of the sample.

From a lookup of the germline V gene, CDR1 and CDR2 are LGHNA and YSLEER. Including the terminal cysteine and phenylalanine, the CDR3 comprises 15 residues. Only the CDR3 portion is preserved as DNA: 45 bases, with reading frame beginning at the first base. V loses 0 bases, J loses 9 bases, and the germline ends lie 15 bases apart. Participants in the prospective study were aged roughly 18 to 89 years, lived in some 24 United States geographic areas, and enrolled through a virtual design. In the prospective study, cohorts were assigned on the basis of participant-reported clinical history obtained from a screening survey and a study questionnaire. Mobile phlebotomists in the prospective study collected whole blood, serum and a nasopharyngeal or oropharyngeal swab from every participant. Over a 2-month period, participants in the prospective study had the option of providing additional blood draws and questionnaires. Prospective study blood samples were shipped either frozen or at room temperature before DNA extraction.

This sample is drawn from a study of blood T cell repertoires in COVID-19 (TCRdb year 2020). Study-level background: Collaborator samples came from the United States, Italy and Spain and covered acute and convalescent phases of COVID-19. Deeply sampled blood TCRbeta repertoires from subjects exposed to, actively infected with, or recovered from COVID-19 were included in the dataset. The repertoires were made available in a free public database intended to serve as a resource for research on the immune response to SARS-CoV-2. Samples were obtained from the ongoing ImmuneRACE study (first 160 participants) and from about 1,300 subjects provided by 6 global collaborators. Sample metadata almost always included a de-identified subject ID, COVID-19 status, age in years and sex. Where HLA class I and class II types were available, the types were taken from metadata supplied by the sample provider, not from assay-based typing. The prospective study material was composed of cDNA or gDNA derived from T cells, B-cell-depleted T cells, or PBMCs.

On the study overall, not on this receptor specifically: Clinical and demographic metadata were provided uncurated, with the amount varying by source and participant.

Recombination joined TRBV4-3 with TRBJ1-5, with TRBD1 tentatively as D gene (5 bases match). This receptor was obtained from a man aged 35 to 55 with acute COVID-19. The specimen was PBMCs or T cells enriched from blood (not recorded which). The nucleotide sequence is TGCGCCAGCAGCCAAGACCGGTGGGGGGTAGGGCCCCAGCATTTT. Its coded protein is CASSQDRWGVGPQHF.